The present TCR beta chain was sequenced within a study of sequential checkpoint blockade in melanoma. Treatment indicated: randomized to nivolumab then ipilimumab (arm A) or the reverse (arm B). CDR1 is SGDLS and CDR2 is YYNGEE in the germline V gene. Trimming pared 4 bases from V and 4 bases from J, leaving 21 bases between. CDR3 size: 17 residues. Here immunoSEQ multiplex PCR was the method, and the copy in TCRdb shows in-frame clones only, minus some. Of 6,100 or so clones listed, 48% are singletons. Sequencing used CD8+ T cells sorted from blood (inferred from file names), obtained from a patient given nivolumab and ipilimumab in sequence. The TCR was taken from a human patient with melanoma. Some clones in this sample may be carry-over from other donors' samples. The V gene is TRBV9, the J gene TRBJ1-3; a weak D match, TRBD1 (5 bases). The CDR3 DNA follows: TGTGCCAGCAGCTTAGGGTGGTCAGGGTCGAGGGGAAACACCATATATTTT. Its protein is CASSLGWSGSRGNTIYF.